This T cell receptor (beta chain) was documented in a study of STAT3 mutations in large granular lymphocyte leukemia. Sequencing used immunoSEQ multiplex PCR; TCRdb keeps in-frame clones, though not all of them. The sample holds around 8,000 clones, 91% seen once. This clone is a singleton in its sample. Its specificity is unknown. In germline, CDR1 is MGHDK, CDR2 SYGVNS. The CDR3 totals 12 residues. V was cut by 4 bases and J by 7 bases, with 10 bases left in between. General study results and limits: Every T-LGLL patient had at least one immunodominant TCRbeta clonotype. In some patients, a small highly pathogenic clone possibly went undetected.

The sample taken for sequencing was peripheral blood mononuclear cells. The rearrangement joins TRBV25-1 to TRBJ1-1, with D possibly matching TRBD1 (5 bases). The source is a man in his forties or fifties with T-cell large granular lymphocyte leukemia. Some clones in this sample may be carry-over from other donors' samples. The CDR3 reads CASSGGFGEAFF. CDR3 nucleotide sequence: TGTGCCAGCAGTGGGGGCTTCGGTGAAGCTTTCTTT.